This entry describes one TCR beta chain. The entry originates in a study of blood T cell repertoires in COVID-19. Overall study: COVID-19 samples collected from the United States, Italy and Spain covered acute and convalescent phases. From T cells, B-cell-depleted T cells, or PBMCs came the material, which was cDNA or gDNA.

Original methodology: Counts of nucleated cells, estimated from reference gene primer amplification, were obtained. Profiling relied on immunoSEQ multiplex PCR, and the TCRdb table lists in-frame clones only, not all of them. Clonal size and the V and J genes are those of that table, whereas D and trimming came from the DNA. The repertoire has some 150,000 clones, 75% to 85% of them found once; the top ten carry under 6%. V lost 8 bases and J lost 2, with 15 bases in between. From germline, CDR1 is MNHEY and CDR2 SVGAGI. The CDR3 is 15 amino acids. The receptor was isolated from an elderly woman with active or convalescent COVID-19. Sequencing was done on a sample of peripheral blood. V usage is TRBV6-5 and J usage is TRBJ2-2; maybe TRBD1 (5 bases). CDR3 sequence reads: CASFGQDINTGELFF. The CDR3 DNA sequence: TGTGCCAGCTTCGGGCAGGACATTAACACCGGGGAGCTGTTTTTT.